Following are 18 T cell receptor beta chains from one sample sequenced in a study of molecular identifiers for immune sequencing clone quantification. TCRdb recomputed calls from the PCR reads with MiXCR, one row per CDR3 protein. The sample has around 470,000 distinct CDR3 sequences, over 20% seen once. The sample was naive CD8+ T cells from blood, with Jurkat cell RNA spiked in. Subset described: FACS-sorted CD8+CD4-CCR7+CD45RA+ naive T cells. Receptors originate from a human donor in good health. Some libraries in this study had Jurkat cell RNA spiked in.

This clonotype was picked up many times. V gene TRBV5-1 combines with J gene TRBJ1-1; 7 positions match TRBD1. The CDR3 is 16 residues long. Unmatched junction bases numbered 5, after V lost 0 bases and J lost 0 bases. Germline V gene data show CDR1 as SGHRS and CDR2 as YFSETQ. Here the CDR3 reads CASSLGPGQMNTEAFF. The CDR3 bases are TGCGCCAGCAGCTTGGGACCGGGACAGATGAACACTGAAGCTTTCTTT.

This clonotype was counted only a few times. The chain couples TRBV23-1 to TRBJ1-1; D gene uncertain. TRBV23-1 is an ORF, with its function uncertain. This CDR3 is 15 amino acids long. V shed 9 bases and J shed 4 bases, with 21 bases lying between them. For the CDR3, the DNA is TGCGCCAGTAAGGGCCTGAGGATCTTTAGCACTGAAGCTTTCTTT. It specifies CASKGLRIFSTEAFF.

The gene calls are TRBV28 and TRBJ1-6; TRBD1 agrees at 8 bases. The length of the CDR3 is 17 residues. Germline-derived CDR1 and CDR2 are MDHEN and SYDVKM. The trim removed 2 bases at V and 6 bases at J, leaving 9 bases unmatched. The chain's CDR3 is CASSLRGWGQANSPLHF. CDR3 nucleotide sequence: TGTGCCAGCAGTTTAAGGGGTTGGGGACAGGCTAATTCACCCCTCCACTTT.

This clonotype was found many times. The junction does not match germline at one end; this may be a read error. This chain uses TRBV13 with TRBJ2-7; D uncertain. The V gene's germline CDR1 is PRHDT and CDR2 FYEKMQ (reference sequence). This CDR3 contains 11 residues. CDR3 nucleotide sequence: TGCGCCAGCAGCTCTGGTGACGAGCAGTACTTC. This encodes CASSSGDEQYF.

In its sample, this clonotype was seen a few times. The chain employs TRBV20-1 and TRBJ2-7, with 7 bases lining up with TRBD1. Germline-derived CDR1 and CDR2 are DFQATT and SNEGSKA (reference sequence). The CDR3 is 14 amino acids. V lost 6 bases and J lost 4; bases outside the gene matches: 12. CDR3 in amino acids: CSAVGQDLLYEQYF. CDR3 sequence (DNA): TGCAGTGCAGTCGGACAGGATCTTCTATACGAGCAGTACTTC.

The CDR3 DNA reads TGTGCCAGCAGTACCCCTCGGCTAGCGGGGGGTTACACAGATACGCAGTATTTT. Translated, it gives CASSTPRLAGGYTDTQYF. V and J are TRBV27 and TRBJ2-3, with 11 nucleotides matching TRBD2. Trimming at V came to 5 bases and at J to 2 bases, leaving 12 bases not matched to a gene. The CDR3 is 18 amino acids. Germline lookup yields CDR1 MNHEY and CDR2 SMNVEV (reference sequence).

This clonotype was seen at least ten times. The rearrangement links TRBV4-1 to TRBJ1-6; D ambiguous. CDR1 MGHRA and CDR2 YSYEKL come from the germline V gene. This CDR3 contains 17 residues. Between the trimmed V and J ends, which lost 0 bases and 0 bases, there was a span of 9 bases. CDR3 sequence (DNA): TGCGCCAGCAGCCAAGACAGAATTAACTCCTATAATTCACCCCTCCACTTT. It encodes CASSQDRINSYNSPLHF.

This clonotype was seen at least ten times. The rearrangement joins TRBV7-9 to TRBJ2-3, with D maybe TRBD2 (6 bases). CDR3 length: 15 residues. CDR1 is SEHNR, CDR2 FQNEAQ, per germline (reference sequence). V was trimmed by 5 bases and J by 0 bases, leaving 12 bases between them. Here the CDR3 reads CASSPGGASTDTQYF. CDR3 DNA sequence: TGTGCCAGCAGCCCTGGCGGGGCGAGCACAGATACGCAGTATTTT.

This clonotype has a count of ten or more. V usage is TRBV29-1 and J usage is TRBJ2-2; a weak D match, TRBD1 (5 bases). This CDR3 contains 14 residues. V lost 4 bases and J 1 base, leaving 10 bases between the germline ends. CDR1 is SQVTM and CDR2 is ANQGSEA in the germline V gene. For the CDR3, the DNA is TGCAGCGTTGTGGTGGGGCAGAACACCGGGGAGCTGTTTTTT. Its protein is CSVVVGQNTGELFF.

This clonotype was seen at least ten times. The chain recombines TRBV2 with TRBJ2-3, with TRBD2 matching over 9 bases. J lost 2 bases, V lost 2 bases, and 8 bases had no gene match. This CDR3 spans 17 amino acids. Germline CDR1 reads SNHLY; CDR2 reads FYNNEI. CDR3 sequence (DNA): TGTGCCAGCAGTGAACCGGTTAGCGGGAGCCCCACAGATACGCAGTATTTT. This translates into CASSEPVSGSPTDTQYF. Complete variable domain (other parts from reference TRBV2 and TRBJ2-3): EPEVTQTPSHQVTQMGQEVILRCVPISNHLYFYWYRQILGQKVEFLVSFYNNEISEKSEIFDDQFSVERPDGSNFTLKIRSTKLEDSAMYFCASSEPVSGSPTDTQYFGPGTRLTVL.

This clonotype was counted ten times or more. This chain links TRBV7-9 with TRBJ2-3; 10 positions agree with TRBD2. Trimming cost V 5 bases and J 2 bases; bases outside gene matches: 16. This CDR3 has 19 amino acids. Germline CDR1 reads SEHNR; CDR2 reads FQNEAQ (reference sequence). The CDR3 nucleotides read TGTGCCAGCAGCCGGCGTGGGGCTAGCGGGAGCACGGTCACAGATACGCAGTATTTT. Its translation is CASSRRGASGSTVTDTQYF.

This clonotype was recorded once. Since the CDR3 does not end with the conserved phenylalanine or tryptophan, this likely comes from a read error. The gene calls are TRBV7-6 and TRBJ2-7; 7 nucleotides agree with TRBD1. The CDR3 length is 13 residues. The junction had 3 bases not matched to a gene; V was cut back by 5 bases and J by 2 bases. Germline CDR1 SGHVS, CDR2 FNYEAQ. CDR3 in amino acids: CASSTGTAYEQYL. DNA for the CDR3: TGTGCCAGCAGCACTGGGACAGCCTACGAGCAGTACCTC.

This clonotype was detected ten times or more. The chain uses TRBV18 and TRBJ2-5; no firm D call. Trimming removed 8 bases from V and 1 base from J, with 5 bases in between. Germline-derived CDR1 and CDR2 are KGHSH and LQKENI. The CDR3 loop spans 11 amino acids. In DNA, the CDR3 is TGTGCCAGCAGCCCCCAAGAGACCCAGTACTTC. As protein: CASSPQETQYF.

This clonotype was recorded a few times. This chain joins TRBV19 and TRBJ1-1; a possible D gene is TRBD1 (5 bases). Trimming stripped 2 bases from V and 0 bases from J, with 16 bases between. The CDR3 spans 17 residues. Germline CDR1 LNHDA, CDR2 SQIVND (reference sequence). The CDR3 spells CASSILPQGGMNTEAFF. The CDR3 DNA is TGTGCCAGTAGTATATTGCCCCAGGGAGGGATGAACACTGAAGCTTTCTTT.

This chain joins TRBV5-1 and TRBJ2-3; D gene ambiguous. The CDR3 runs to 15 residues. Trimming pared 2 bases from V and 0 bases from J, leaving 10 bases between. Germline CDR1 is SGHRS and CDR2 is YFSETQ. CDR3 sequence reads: CASSFNGFSTDTQYF. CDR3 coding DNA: TGCGCCAGCAGCTTTAACGGGTTTAGCACAGATACGCAGTATTTT.

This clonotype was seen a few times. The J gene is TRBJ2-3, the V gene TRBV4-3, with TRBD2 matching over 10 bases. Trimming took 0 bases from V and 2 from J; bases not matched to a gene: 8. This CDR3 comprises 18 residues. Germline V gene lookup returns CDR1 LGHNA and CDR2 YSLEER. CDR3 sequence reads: CASSQEGASGGNTDTQYF. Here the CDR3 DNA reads TGCGCCAGCAGCCAAGAAGGGGCTAGCGGGGGAAACACAGATACGCAGTATTTT.

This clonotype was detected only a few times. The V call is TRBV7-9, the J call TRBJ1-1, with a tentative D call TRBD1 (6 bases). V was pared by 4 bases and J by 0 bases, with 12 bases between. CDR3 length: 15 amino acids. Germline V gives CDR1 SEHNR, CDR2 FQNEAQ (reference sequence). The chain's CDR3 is CASSSSGAMNTEAFF. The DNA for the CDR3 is TGTGCCAGCAGCTCCTCAGGGGCGATGAACACTGAAGCTTTCTTT.

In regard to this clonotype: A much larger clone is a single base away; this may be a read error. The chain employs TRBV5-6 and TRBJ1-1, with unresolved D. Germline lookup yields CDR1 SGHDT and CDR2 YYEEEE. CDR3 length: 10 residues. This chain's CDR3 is CASTELGALF. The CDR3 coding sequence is TGTGCCAGCACTGAATTGGGAGCTCTCTTT. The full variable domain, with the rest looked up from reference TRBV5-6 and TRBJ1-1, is DAGVTQSPTHLIKTRGQQVTLRCSPKSGHDTVSWYQQALGQGPQFIFQYYEEEERQRGNFPDRFSGHQFPNYSSELNVNALLLGDSALYLCASTELGALFGQGTRLTVV.